Below, 30 T cell receptor beta chains from the same sample are listed, as sequenced in a study of cytomegalovirus exposure and HLA in healthy donors. Produced via immunoSEQ multiplex PCR; TCRdb's table is partial and in-frame only. The sample lists roughly 75,000 clones; 85% were seen once. Specimen: PBMCs. These receptors came from a man younger than 40 in good health and CMV-seronegative.

The genes are TRBV7-2 and TRBJ1-4; D might be TRBD1 (6 bases). CDR3 length: 14 residues. The ends were cut back, 5 bases at V and 4 bases at J, with 11 bases in the middle. CDR1 is SGHTA, CDR2 FQGNSA, per germline. CDR3 amino acids: CASSRQARNEKLFF. The CDR3 coding sequence is TGTGCCAGCAGCCGACAGGCCCGTAATGAAAAACTGTTTTTT.

In this sample, this clone turned up a few times. The CDR3 DNA follows: TGTGCCAGCTCCCCAACTACCACCAATGAGCAGTTCTTC. Its protein product is CASSPTTTNEQFF. The genes are TRBV18 and TRBJ2-1; D is unresolved. Germline CDR1 is KGHSH and CDR2 is LQKENI. The V end lost 6 bases, the J end lost 6 bases, and 12 bases lay between the germline ends. The CDR3 totals 13 residues.

The CDR3 spells CADSEGLNTEAFF. CDR3 sequence (DNA): TGTGCAGATTCGGAGGGGTTGAACACTGAAGCTTTCTTT. This chain connects TRBV7-9 to TRBJ1-1, with D perhaps TRBD1 (5 bases). Germline V CDR1 and CDR2: SEHNR, FQNEAQ (reference sequence). The CDR3 consists of 13 residues.

The rearrangement links TRBV19 to TRBJ1-1, with 7 bases lining up with TRBD1. Trimming took 10 bases from V and 7 from J; bases not matched to a gene: 9. The CDR3 spans 12 residues. CDR1 and CDR2 from the germline V gene are LNHDA and SQIVND (reference sequence). CDR3 nucleotide sequence: TGTGCCACCTTTCAAGGGGGCAATGAAGCTTTCTTT. Protein sequence: CATFQGGNEAFF.

Only a few counts were recorded for this clone. The chain carries TRBV6-1 and TRBJ2-7, with 11 bases that match TRBD2. CDR3 length: 14 residues. The V and J ends lost 2 bases and 6 bases, in that order; junction bases with no gene match: 3. Per the germline V gene, CDR1 is MNHNS and CDR2 is SASEGT. The CDR3 DNA follows: TGTGCCAGCAGTGAACGGCTAGCGGGAGGCGAGCAGTACGTC. It yields the protein CASSERLAGGEQYV.

J is TRBJ1-2 and V is TRBV5-4; weak D call: TRBD1 (5 bases). CDR3 length equals 17 residues. With 4 bases removed from V and 4 bases from J, the gap between germline ends came to 23 bases. Per germline, CDR1 SGHNT and CDR2 YYREEE (reference sequence). For the CDR3, the DNA is TGTGCCAGCAGCCCCGGGGGGAGGGGCCCGGCGCCCTATGGCTACACCTTC. Its protein is CASSPGGRGPAPYGYTF.

This rearrangement joins TRBV6-1 to TRBJ1-5; D ambiguous. Germline-derived CDR1 and CDR2 are MNHNS and SASEGT. V was pared by 7 bases and J by 1 base, with 14 bases between. The CDR3 sequence is 15 residues long. CDR3 in DNA: TGTGCCAGCATTTTGAGGGCGTCCAGCAATCAGCCCCAGCATTTT. This translates into CASILRASSNQPQHF.

This rearrangement joins TRBV19 to TRBJ1-1; no reliable D call. CDR3 size: 12 residues. The V end was cut by 6 bases, the J end by 5 bases, with 10 bases between. The germline CDR1 and CDR2 sequences are LNHDA and SQIVND (reference sequence). In nucleotides, the CDR3 is TGTGCCAGTAGCCTCGGGGTGACTGAAGCTTTCTTT. It encodes CASSLGVTEAFF.

The chain recombines TRBV25-1 with TRBJ1-4, with 10 nucleotides matching TRBD1. In germline, CDR1 is MGHDK, CDR2 SYGVNS. The CDR3 contains 14 residues. V gave up 4 bases and J gave up 10 bases; unmatched junction bases: 6. CDR3 DNA sequence: TGTGCCAGCAGTGTGGGACAGGGGCGGGGAAAACTGTTTTTT. Its protein is CASSVGQGRGKLFF.

The chain links TRBV28 to TRBJ2-7; no clear D. Between the trimmed V and J ends, which lost 6 bases and 10 bases, there was a span of 16 bases. CDR1 and CDR2 (germline): MDHEN, SYDVKM. The length of the CDR3 is 12 residues. The CDR3 DNA is TGTGCCAGCAGACAGATCTCTACTCCTCAGTACTTC. This encodes CASRQISTPQYF.

The V and J genes are TRBV6-4 and TRBJ2-2, with D maybe TRBD2 (5 bases). Trimming stripped 4 bases from V and 1 base from J, with 10 bases between. This CDR3 has 15 amino acids. The V gene's germline CDR1 is MRHNA and CDR2 SNTAGT. The CDR3 sequence: CASSVSAGNTGELFF. The CDR3 DNA sequence: TGTGCCAGCAGTGTGAGCGCGGGGAACACCGGGGAGCTGTTTTTT.

The chain joins TRBV6-5 to TRBJ2-3, with 7 nucleotides matching TRBD2. Germline V CDR1 and CDR2: MNHEY, SVGAGI. The V and J ends lost 2 bases and 2 bases, in that order; junction bases with no gene match: 4. The CDR3 spans 15 residues. The chain's CDR3 is CASSYVGGDTDTQYF. CDR3 nucleotide sequence: TGTGCCAGCAGTTACGTGGGGGGGGACACAGATACGCAGTATTTT.

This clone occurred a few times. The chain employs TRBV2 and TRBJ1-4; D uncertain. With 9 bases removed from V and 7 bases from J, the gap between germline ends came to 15 bases. The CDR3 has 13 amino acids. Per germline, CDR1 SNHLY and CDR2 FYNNEI. CDR3 protein: CASVCVEREKLFF. CDR3 DNA: TGTGCCAGTGTGTGTGTGGAGCGTGAAAAACTGTTTTTT. The full variable domain, its missing parts supplied by reference TRBV2 and TRBJ1-4, is EPEVTQTPSHQVTQMGQEVILRCVPISNHLYFYWYRQILGQKVEFLVSFYNNEISEKSEIFDDQFSVERPDGSNFTLKIRSTKLEDSAMYFCASVCVEREKLFFGSGTQLSVL.

The V and J genes are TRBV19 and TRBJ2-1, with a possible D match to TRBD2 (5 bases). The length of the CDR3 is 13 residues. Trimming took off 7 bases at V and 8 bases at J, with 15 bases between the two ends. Germline CDR1 LNHDA, CDR2 SQIVND (reference sequence). DNA for the CDR3: TGTGCCAGTAAACCAGACTATATCTATGAGCAGTTCTTC. Protein product: CASKPDYIYEQFF.

The chain recombines TRBV27 with TRBJ1-2; 7 bases agree with TRBD1. Germline loops: CDR1 MNHEY, CDR2 SMNVEV (reference sequence). CDR3 length: 15 amino acids. J lost 8 bases, V lost 6 bases, and 15 bases had no gene match. The CDR3 DNA follows: TGTGCCAGCAGCCGGAACAGGGGTCCGGCCGACGGCTACACCTTC. It encodes CASSRNRGPADGYTF.

The rearrangement uses TRBV6-5 and TRBJ2-1; 11 bases are shared with TRBD2. This CDR3 has 15 amino acids. CDR1 is MNHEY, CDR2 SVGAGI, per germline. The trim removed 5 bases at V and 6 bases at J, leaving 6 bases unmatched. This CDR3 is CASSRLGTSGNEQFF. CDR3 DNA: TGTGCCAGCAGTCGACTCGGGACTAGCGGCAATGAGCAGTTCTTC.

The CDR3: CASRGFLAYVPSIEDQPQHF. The CDR3 nucleotides are TGTGCCAGCAGGGGTTTTTTAGCTTATGTACCTAGCATTGAAGATCAGCCCCAGCATTTT. The rearrangement links TRBV7-6 to TRBJ1-5; D is unclear. This CDR3 has 20 residues. Germline loops: CDR1 SGHVS, CDR2 FNYEAQ. V was trimmed by 6 bases and J by 5 bases, leaving 32 bases between them.

V gene TRBV2 combines with J gene TRBJ1-1, with D perhaps matching TRBD1 (6 bases). Deletions cut 2 bases from V and 1 base from J, with 11 bases between. Germline assignment: CDR1 SNHLY and CDR2 FYNNEI. This CDR3 is 15 amino acids long. The CDR3 coding sequence is TGTGCCAGCAGTGAACCGGGGGGCGCGAACACTGAAGCTTTCTTT. This gives the protein CASSEPGGANTEAFF.

The chain is built from TRBV19 and TRBJ1-4, with a possible D match to TRBD1 (5 bases). The CDR3 length is 18 residues. The germline V gene encodes CDR1 LNHDA and CDR2 SQIVND (reference sequence). The V gene lost 3 bases and the J gene lost 1 base, with 18 bases spanning the gap. CDR3 sequence reads: CASSIGGWGVGTNEKLFF. The DNA for the CDR3 is TGTGCCAGTAGTATCGGAGGTTGGGGGGTCGGAACTAATGAAAAACTGTTTTTT.

The rearrangement links TRBV4-1 to TRBJ1-2; D not certain. The CDR3 has 16 residues. V was cut by 6 bases and J by 5 bases, with 22 bases left in between. Germline values: CDR1 MGHRA, CDR2 YSYEKL. CDR3 DNA sequence: TGCGCCAGCAGTTCTCCCGGGAGGACCCTTACTTATGGCTACACCTTC. Amino acid sequence: CASSSPGRTLTYGYTF.

This chain connects TRBV6-5 to TRBJ2-7; D might be TRBD1 (6 bases). The V gene lost 2 bases and the J gene lost 5 bases, with 13 bases spanning the gap. Germline V lookup: CDR1 MNHEY, CDR2 SVGAGI. The CDR3 is 14 residues long. The CDR3 sequence is CASSYGQISNEQYF. The CDR3 bases are TGTGCCAGCAGTTACGGACAGATCTCTAACGAGCAGTACTTC.

This clone was seen a few times. V usage is TRBV2 and J usage is TRBJ1-5; 9 nucleotides match TRBD1. After removal of 6 bases from V and 5 bases from J, the junction contained 11 bases not matched to a gene. The CDR3 is made up of 16 amino acids. The germline V gene has CDR1 SNHLY and CDR2 FYNNEI. The chain's CDR3 is CASSPGDRDPYQPQHF. The CDR3 nucleotides read TGTGCCAGCAGCCCGGGGGACAGGGATCCGTATCAGCCCCAGCATTTT. Full variable domain (missing parts from reference TRBV2 and TRBJ1-5): EPEVTQTPSHQVTQMGQEVILRCVPISNHLYFYWYRQILGQKVEFLVSFYNNEISEKSEIFDDQFSVERPDGSNFTLKIRSTKLEDSAMYFCASSPGDRDPYQPQHFGDGTRLSIL.

The rearrangement links TRBV2 to TRBJ2-5, with 7 bases aligning to TRBD2. Germline CDR1 is SNHLY and CDR2 is FYNNEI. The V and J ends lost 8 bases and 1 base, in that order; junction bases with no gene match: 7. This CDR3 is 14 amino acids long. The CDR3 DNA reads as TGTGCCAGCCTCCGATCTAGCGGCCAAGAGACCCAGTACTTC. Its protein product is CASLRSSGQETQYF.

This clone was seen just once. This chain joins TRBV6-5 and TRBJ1-1; D is perhaps TRBD1 (5 bases). Germline CDR1 reads MNHEY; CDR2 reads SVGAGI. The length of the CDR3 is 14 residues. Between the trimmed V and J ends, which lost 5 bases and 7 bases, there was a span of 17 bases. CDR3 nucleotides: TGTGCCAGCAGTCGGCGGGACCGATCTTTTGAAGCTTTCTTT. This codes for CASSRRDRSFEAFF.

V usage is TRBV19 and J usage is TRBJ2-2, with 7 bases lining up with TRBD1. Germline CDR1 is LNHDA and CDR2 is SQIVND (reference sequence). V trimming: 8 bases; J trimming: 1 base; junction bases outside the gene matches: 10. This CDR3 has 16 residues. The CDR3 loop is CASSLDRLGNTGELFF. In nucleotides, the CDR3 is TGTGCCAGTTCATTGGACAGGTTGGGGAACACCGGGGAGCTGTTTTTT.

This chain uses TRBV19 with TRBJ2-2, with D perhaps matching TRBD2 (5 bases). This CDR3 is built from 15 residues. V was cut by 3 bases and J by 6 bases, with 14 bases left in between. The germline gives CDR1 LNHDA, CDR2 SQIVND (reference sequence). Here the CDR3 DNA reads TGTGCCAGTAGTATTATTACGTCGGGGTCCGGGGAGCTGTTTTTT. This encodes CASSIITSGSGELFF. Full variable domain (missing parts from reference TRBV19 and TRBJ2-2): DGGITQSPKYLFRKEGQNVTLSCEQNLNHDAMYWYRQDPGQGLRLIYYSQIVNDFQKGDIAEGYSVSREKKESFPLTVTSAQKNPTAFYLCASSIITSGSGELFFGEGSRLTVL.

The V call is TRBV4-3, the J call TRBJ2-7; 11 bases are a match to TRBD1. Germline assignment: CDR1 LGHNA and CDR2 YSLEER. This CDR3 comprises 17 residues. V shed 0 bases and J 8 bases; nucleotides not matched to a gene: 12. For the CDR3, the DNA is TGCGCCAGCAGCCAAGAGTACCCCCGGACAGGGGGCATAAAGCAGTACTTC. This gives the protein CASSQEYPRTGGIKQYF.

This clone was detected only once. The chain couples TRBV25-1 to TRBJ1-4; 9 bases are shared with TRBD1. V shed 2 bases, J shed 7 bases, and the junction held 5 bases outside the gene matches. The CDR3 has 15 residues. From germline, CDR1 is MGHDK and CDR2 SYGVNS. CDR3 protein: CASSEAGTGREKLFF. DNA of the CDR3: TGTGCCAGCAGTGAAGCCGGGACAGGGCGTGAAAAACTGTTTTTT.

This clone was seen at least ten times. Other nucleotide sequences in the sample specify the same CDR3. This chain joins TRBV6-5 and TRBJ2-7; 9 nucleotides match TRBD1. CDR1 and CDR2 from the germline V gene are MNHEY and SVGAGI. Trimming cost V 6 bases and J 4 bases; bases outside gene matches: 7. The CDR3 runs to 14 residues. CDR3 amino acids: CASSPGTGRYEQYF. The CDR3 region has the DNA TGTGCCAGCAGCCCCGGGACAGGGAGATACGAGCAGTACTTC.

The CDR3 here is CASSKETGESTDTQYF. CDR3 bases: TGTGCCAGCAGCAAAGAGACAGGGGAAAGCACAGATACGCAGTATTTT. The chain couples TRBV21-1 to TRBJ2-3; no DNA check was done on the table's D call, TRBD1. TRBV21-1 is a recognized pseudogene. The CDR3 runs to 16 residues.